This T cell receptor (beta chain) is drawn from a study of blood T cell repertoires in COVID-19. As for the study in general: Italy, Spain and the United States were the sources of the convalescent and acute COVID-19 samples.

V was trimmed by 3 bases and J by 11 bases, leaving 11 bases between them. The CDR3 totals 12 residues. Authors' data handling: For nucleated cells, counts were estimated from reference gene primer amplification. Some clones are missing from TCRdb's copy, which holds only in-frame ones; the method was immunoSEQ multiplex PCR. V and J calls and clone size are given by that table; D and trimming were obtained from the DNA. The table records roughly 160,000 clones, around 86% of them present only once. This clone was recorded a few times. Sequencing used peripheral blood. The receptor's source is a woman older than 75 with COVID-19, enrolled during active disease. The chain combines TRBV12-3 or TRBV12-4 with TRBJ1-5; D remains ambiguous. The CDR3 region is CASSFAVRSQHF. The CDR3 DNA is TGTGCCAGCAGTTTCGCGGTTAGGTCCCAGCATTTT.